The rows below give T cell receptor beta chains drawn from one sample of a study of vaccination and CD4 T cells after COVID-19. Their antigen targets remain unknown. Each CDR3 protein gets one entry after TCRdb re-called the PCR reads with MiXCR. The sample consists of 3,500 to 4,000 distinct CDR3 sequences, roughly a sixth of them appearing once. Sequenced sample: CD4+ T cells from blood, cultured in vitro. The receptors originated from a human donor who had recovered from COVID-19. Each CDR3 is given with its conserved first and last residue. A D gene is named only where the DNA matches it firmly. The size entry is marked missing in some rows and otherwise reads once, few, many or a size class.

>few|TRBD2|TRBV20-1|TRBJ2-7
CSAPRTRSGEQYF
TGCAGTGCTCCCCGGACTAGAAGTGGCGAGCAGTACTTC
>NA|NA|TRBV6-1|TRBJ1-3
CASSEAGPLSGNTIYF
TGTGCCAGCAGTGAAGCGGGTCCTCTCTCTGGAAACACCATATATTTT
>medium-sized|TRBD1|TRBV10-3|TRBJ1-1
CAIRDREGTEAFF
TGTGCCATCAGGGACAGGGAGGGCACTGAAGCTTTCTTT
>large|TRBD1|TRBV6-1|TRBJ1-1
CASRRGTAEAFF
TGTGCCAGCAGACGGGGGACAGCTGAAGCTTTCTTT
>few|TRBD1|TRBV7-9|TRBJ2-7
CASSLQQGEEEQYF
TGTGCCAGCAGCTTACAACAGGGGGAAGAGGAGCAGTACTTC
>few|NA|TRBV4-1|TRBJ1-1
CASSQEKYMTEAFF
TGCGCCAGCAGCCAAGAAAAATATATGACTGAAGCTTTCTTT
>few|NA|TRBV5-4|TRBJ1-5
CASSVAGGEPQHF
TGTGCCAGCAGTGTCGCAGGAGGGGAGCCCCAGCATTTT
>NA|NA|TRBV7-9|TRBJ1-1
CASSLAGQRNTEAFF
TGTGCCAGCAGCTTAGCGGGCCAGAGGAACACTGAAGCTTTCTTT
>medium-sized|NA|TRBV20-1|TRBJ1-2
CSLERVSGYTF
TGCAGCCTCGAGAGAGTAAGTGGCTACACCTTC
>few|NA|TRBV30|TRBJ1-2
CAWSEGGYYGYTF
TGTGCCTGGAGTGAAGGGGGTTACTATGGCTACACCTTC
>few|NA|TRBV4-1|TRBJ2-1
CASSPRSQGLRGEQFF
TGCGCCAGCAGCCCCCGCTCCCAGGGCCTAAGGGGTGAGCAGTTCTTC